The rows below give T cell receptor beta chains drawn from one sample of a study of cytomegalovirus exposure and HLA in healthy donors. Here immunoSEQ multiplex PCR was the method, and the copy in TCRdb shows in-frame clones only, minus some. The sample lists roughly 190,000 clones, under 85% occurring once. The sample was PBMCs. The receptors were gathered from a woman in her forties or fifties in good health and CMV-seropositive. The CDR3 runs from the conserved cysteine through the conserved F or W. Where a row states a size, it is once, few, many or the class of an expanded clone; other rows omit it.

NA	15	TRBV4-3	CASSQNGRTNSPLHF
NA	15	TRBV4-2	CASSPGLAGEETQYF
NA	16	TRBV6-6	CASSTLGTGAYPGAFF
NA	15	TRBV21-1	CASKSGYGDNSPLHF
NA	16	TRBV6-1	CASSDHTGTPNTEAFF
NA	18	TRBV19	CASSIGPSDLRTNEKLFF
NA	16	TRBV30	CAWSGKTGTGFHEQYF
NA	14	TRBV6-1	CASSARQVRSPQHF
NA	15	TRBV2	CASSDETEINQPQHF
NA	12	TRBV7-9	CASSVPVSEAFF
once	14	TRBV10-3	CATGDRDYYNEQFF
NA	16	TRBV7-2	CASSLGTSGGAGEQFF
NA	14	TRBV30	CAWSVGGGNSPLHF
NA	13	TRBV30	CAWRRQGRYEQFF
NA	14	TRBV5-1	CASSLVAGSNEQFF
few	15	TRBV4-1	CASSQDRGLGSTIYF
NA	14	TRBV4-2	CASSQDSQGPEAFF
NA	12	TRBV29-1	CSVDSSYNEQFF
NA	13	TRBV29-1	CSVRGQSNTEAFF
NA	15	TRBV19	CASSMGQGVNTEAFF
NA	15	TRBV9	CASSVTGDSYYGYTF
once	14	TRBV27	CASRKQGMNMRAFF
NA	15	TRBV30	CAWSVGGGDTDTQYF
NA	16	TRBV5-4	CASSWGGGQSYNEQFF
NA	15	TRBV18	CASSPRTGVGETQYF
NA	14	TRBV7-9	CASSLMNRPQEQFF
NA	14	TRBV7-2	CASSLARGNTEAFF
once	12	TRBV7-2	CASSFPTGDAFF
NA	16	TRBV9	CASSVGTSRVGNEQFF
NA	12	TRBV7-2	CASSPPGGTQYF
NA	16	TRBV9	CASTTVLGPDIGGYTF
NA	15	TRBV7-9	CASSQQPGLEETQYF
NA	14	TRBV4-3	CASSWTPSTDTQYF
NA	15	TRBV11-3	CASSHGGSEYNEQFF
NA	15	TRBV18	CASSPRQGRTYEQYF
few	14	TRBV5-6	CASSSGGVVGELFF
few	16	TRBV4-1	CASSQFSAQGDTEAFF
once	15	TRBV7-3	CASSPGTSGEETQYF
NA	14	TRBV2	CASIRDRGQETQYF
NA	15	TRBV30	CAWSGGGLMNQPQHF
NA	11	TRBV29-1	CSVEGGRGAFF
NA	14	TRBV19	CASSIAGGDYEQYF
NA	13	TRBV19	CASSEQGPSEAFF
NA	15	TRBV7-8	CASSPTDRFNEKLFF
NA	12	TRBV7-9	CSSSLGDGGYTF
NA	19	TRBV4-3	CASSQEFQRGAEQGETQYF
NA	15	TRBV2	CAGSKLAANTGELFF
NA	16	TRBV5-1	CASTRLPTGGFYGYTF
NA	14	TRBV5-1	CASSLASVEDTQYF
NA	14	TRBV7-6	CASSLLRGYDEQFF
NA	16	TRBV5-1	CASSPWTGGIGNTIYF
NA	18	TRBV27	CASSPMASEAGVLNEQFF
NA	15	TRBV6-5	CASSYSATGPYGYTF
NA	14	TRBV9	CASSPFSANEKLFF
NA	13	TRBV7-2	CASSVGLLPEAFF
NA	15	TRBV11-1	CASSSRDTGYREQYF
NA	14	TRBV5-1	CASSLVGGQETQYF
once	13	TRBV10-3	CAISGREGYEQYF
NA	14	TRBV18	CASSPRQGGDGYTF